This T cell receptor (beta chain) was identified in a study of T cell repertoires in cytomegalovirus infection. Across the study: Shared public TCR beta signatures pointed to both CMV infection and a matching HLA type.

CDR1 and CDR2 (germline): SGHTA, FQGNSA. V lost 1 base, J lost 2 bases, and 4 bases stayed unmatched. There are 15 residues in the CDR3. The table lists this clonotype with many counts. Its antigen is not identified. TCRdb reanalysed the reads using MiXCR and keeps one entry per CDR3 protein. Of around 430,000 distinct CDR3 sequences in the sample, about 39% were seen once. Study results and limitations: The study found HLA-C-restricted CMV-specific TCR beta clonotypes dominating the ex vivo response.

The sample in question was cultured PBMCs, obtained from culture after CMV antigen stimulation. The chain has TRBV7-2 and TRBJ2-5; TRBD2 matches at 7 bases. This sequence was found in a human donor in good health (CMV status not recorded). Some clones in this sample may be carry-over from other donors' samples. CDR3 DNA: TGTGCCAGCAGCTTAGGGGGAGGGCCTCAAGAGACCCAGTACTTC. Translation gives CASSLGGGPQETQYF.